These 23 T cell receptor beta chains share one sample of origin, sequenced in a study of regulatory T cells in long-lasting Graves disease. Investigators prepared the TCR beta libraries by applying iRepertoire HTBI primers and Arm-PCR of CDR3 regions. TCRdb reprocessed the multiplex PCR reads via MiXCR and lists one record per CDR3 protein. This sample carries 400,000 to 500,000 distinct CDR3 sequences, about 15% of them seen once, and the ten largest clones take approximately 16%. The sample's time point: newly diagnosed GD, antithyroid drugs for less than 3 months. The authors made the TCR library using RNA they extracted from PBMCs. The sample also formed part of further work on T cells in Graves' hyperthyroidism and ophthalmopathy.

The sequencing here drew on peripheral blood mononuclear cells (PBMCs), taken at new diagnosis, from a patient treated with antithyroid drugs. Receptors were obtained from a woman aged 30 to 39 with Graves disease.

CDR3 DNA sequence: TGTGCCACCAGCAGTCCAGGGGTCGGTTCACCCCTCCACTTT. Amino acid sequence: CATSSPGVGSPLHF. The chain uses TRBV15 and TRBJ1-6, with D possibly matching TRBD1 (6 bases). The CDR3 length is 14 residues. Trimming stripped 3 bases from V and 9 bases from J, with 12 bases between. CDR1 and CDR2 from the germline V gene are LNHNV and YYDKDF (reference sequence).

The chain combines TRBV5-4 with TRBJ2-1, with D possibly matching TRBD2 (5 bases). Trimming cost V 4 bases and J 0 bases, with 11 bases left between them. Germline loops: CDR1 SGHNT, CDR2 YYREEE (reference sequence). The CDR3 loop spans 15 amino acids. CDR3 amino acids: CASSPTEGSYNEQFF. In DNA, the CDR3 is TGTGCCAGCAGCCCTACCGAGGGCTCCTACAATGAGCAGTTCTTC.

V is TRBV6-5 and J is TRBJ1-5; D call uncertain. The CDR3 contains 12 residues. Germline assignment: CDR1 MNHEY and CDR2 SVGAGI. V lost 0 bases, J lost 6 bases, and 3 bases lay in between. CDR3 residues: CASSYSSQPQHF. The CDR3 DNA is TGTGCCAGCAGTTACTCGAGTCAGCCCCAGCATTTT.

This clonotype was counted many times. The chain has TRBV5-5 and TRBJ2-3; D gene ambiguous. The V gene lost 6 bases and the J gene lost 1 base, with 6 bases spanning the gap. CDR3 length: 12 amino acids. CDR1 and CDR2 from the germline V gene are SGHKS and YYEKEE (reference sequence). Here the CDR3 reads CASNHRTDTQYF. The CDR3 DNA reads TGTGCCAGCAACCATCGCACAGATACGCAGTATTTT.

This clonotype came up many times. CDR3 amino acids: CASSTGQGNYGYTF. CDR3 in DNA: TGTGCCAGCAGCACGGGACAGGGAAACTATGGCTACACCTTC. The genes are TRBV7-2 and TRBJ1-2; 9 nucleotides match TRBD1. V lost 5 bases, J lost 2 bases, and 3 bases stayed unmatched. Germline CDR1 SGHTA, CDR2 FQGNSA. This CDR3 is 14 amino acids long.

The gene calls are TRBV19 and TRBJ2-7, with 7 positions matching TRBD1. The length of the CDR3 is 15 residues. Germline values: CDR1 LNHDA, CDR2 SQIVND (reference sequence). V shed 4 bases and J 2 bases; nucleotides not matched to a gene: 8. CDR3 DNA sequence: TGTGCCAGTAGTAACCGGGACAGAGGGGCCTACGAGCAGTACTTC. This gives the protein CASSNRDRGAYEQYF.

Written as DNA, the CDR3 is TGTGCCAGCAGTGAAGCTCCGGGACAGGGGAGCGATGGCTACACCTTC. Translation: CASSEAPGQGSDGYTF. This sequence joins TRBV25-1 and TRBJ1-2, with 10 bases fitting TRBD1. Germline CDR1 and CDR2: MGHDK and SYGVNS. Trimming at V came to 2 bases and at J to 6 bases, leaving 9 bases not matched to a gene. The CDR3 spans 16 residues.

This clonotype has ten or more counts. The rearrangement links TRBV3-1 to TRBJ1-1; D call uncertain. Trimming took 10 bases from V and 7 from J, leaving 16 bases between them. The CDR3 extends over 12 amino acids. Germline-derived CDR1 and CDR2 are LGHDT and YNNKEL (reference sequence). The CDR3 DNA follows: TGTGCCACCTCACTCCCCGGAAATGAAGCTTTCTTT. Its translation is CATSLPGNEAFF. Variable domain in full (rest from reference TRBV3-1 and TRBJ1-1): DTAVSQTPKYLVTQMGNDKSIKCEQNLGHDTMYWYKQDSKKFLKIMFSYNNKELIINETVPNRFSPKSPDKAHLNLHINSLELGDSAVYFCATSLPGNEAFFGQGTRLTVV.

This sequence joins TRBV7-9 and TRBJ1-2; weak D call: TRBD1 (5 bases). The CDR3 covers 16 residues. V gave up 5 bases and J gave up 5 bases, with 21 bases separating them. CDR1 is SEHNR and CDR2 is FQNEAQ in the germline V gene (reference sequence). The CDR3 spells CASSMTGTGQDYGYTF. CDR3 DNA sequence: TGTGCCAGCAGCATGACCGGGACCGGGCAAGATTATGGCTACACCTTC.

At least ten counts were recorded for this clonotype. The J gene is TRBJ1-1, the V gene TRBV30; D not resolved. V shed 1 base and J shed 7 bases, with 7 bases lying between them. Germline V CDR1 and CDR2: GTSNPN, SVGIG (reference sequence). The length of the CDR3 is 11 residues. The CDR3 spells CAWSADLEAFF. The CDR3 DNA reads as TGTGCCTGGAGTGCGGACCTTGAAGCTTTCTTT.

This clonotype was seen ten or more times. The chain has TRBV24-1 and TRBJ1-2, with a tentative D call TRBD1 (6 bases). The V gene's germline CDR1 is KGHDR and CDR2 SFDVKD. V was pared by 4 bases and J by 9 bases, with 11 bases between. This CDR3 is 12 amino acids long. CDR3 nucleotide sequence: TGTGCCACCAGTGACCAGAGGGACAGCTACACCTTC. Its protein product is CATSDQRDSYTF.

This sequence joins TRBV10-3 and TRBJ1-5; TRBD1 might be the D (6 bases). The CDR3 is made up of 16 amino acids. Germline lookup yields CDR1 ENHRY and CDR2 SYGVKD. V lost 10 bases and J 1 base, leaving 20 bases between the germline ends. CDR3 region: CATQWGPTGSNQPQHF. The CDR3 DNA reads TGTGCCACCCAATGGGGTCCGACAGGAAGCAATCAGCCCCAGCATTTT.

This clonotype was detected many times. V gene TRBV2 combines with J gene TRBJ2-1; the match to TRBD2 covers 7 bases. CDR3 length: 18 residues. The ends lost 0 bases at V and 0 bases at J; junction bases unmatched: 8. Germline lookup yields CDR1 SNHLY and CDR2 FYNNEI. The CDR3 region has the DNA TGTGCCAGCAGTGAAGCGCAGAGTGGCGGGAGCTCCTACAATGAGCAGTTCTTC. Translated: CASSEAQSGGSSYNEQFF.

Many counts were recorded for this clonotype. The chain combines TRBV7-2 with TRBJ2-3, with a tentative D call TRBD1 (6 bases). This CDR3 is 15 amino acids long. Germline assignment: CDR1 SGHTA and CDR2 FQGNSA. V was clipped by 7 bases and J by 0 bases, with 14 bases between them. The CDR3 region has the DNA TGTGCCAGCACCTTGGGGGCATCTAGCACAGATACGCAGTATTTT. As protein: CASTLGASSTDTQYF.

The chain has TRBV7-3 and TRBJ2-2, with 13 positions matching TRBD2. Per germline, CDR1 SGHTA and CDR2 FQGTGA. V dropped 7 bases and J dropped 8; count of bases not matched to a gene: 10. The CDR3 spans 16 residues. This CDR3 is CASNHGLAGVEGELFF. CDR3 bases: TGTGCCAGCAACCACGGACTAGCGGGAGTAGAAGGGGAGCTGTTTTTT.

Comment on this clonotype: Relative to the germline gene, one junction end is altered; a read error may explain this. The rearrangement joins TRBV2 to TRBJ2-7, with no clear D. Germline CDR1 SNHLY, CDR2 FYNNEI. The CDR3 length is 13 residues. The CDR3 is CVSSVAGPYEQYF. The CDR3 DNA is TGTGTCAGCAGCGTAGCCGGGCCCTACGAGCAGTACTTC.

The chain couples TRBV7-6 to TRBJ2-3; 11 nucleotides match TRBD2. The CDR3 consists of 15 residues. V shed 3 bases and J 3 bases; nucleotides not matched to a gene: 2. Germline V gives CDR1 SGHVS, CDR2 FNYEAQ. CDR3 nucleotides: TGTGCCAGCAGCTTGGGACTAGCGGAAACAGATACGCAGTATTTT. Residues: CASSLGLAETDTQYF.

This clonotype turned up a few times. CDR3 coding DNA: TGTGCCAGTAGTATAAGCCCCACAACTGAAGCTTTCTTT. It codes for CASSISPTTEAFF. The V and J genes are TRBV19 and TRBJ1-1; D gene unclear. V lost 2 bases and J 5 bases, leaving 9 bases between the germline ends. The CDR3 is made up of 13 amino acids. The germline V gene encodes CDR1 LNHDA and CDR2 SQIVND (reference sequence).

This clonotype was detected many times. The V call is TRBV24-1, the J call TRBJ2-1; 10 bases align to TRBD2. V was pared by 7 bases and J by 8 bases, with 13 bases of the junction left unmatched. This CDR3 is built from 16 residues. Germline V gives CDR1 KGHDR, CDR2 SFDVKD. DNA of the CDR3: TGTGCCACCAGCACTGGGGCTAGCGGGAGAGGGCATGAGCAGTTCTTC. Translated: CATSTGASGRGHEQFF.

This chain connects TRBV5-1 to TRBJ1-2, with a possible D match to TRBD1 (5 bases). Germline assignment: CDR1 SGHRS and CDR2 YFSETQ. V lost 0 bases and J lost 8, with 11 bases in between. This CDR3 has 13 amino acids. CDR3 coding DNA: TGCGCCAGCAGCTTGGGACAGTGGGGCGGCTACACCTTC. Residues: CASSLGQWGGYTF.

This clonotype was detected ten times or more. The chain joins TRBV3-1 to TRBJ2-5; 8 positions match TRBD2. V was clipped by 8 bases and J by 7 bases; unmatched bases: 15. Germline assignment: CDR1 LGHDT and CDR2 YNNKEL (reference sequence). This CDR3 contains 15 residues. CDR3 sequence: CASRNAGTREGTQYF. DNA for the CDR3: TGTGCCAGCCGAAATGCCGGGACTAGGGAAGGGACCCAGTACTTC.

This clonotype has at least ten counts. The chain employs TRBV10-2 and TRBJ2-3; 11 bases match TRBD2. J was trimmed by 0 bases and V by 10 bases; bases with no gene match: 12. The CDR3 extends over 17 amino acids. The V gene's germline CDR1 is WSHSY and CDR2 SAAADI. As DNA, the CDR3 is TGCGCCACCGCCCTCCCCGGACTAGCGGGCAGCACAGATACGCAGTATTTT. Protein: CATALPGLAGSTDTQYF.

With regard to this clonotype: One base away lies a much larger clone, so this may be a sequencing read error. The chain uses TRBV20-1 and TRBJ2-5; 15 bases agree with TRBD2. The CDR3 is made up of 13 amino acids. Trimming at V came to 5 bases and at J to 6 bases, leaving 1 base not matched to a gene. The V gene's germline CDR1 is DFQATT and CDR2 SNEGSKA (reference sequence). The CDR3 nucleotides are TGCAGTGCTGGACTAGCGGGAGGGAAGACCCAGTACTTC. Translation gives CSAGLAGGKTQYF.